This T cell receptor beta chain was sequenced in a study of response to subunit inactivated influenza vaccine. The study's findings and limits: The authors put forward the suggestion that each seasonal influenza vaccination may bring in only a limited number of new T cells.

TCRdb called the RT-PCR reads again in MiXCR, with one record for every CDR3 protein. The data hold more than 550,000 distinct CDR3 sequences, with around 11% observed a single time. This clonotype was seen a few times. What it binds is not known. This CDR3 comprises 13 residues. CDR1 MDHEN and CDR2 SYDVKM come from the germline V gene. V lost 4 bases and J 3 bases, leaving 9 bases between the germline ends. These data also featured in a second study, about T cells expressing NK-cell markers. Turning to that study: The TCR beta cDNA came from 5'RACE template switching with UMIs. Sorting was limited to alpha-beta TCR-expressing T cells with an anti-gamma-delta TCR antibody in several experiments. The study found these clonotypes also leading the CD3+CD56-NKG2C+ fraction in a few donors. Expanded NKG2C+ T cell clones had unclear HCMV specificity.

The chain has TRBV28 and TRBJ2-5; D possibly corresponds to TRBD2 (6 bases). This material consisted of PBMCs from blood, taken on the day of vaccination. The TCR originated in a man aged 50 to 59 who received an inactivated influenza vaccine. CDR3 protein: CASSSRLEETQYF. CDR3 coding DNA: TGTGCCAGCAGTTCCCGACTAGAAGAGACCCAGTACTTC.